The clone carrying this T cell receptor beta chain was counted ten times or more. Antigen unknown. This CDR3 is built from 20 residues. Germline trimming cut 2 bases from V and 3 bases from J; bases unmatched to any gene: 19. Germline-derived CDR1 and CDR2 are MGHRA and YSYEKL. Libraries of bulk TCR were made by previously described methods (with listed TCR primers). TCRdb used MiXCR to reprocess the PCR reads, holding one entry per CDR3 protein. The table shows about 54,000 distinct CDR3 sequences, with less than 25% occurring only once. This specimen comes from a study of molecular identifiers for immune sequencing clone quantification. The naive CD8 libraries originated from between roughly 18,000 and 1,000,000 sorted cells and drew on 10%, 30% or 50% RNA. Sorting selected naive CD8 T cells with a CD8+CD4-CCR7+CD45RA+ phenotype. Broader study findings: Among effectors, clones above 20 RNA copies held over 97% of molecules; among naive cells, under 1%.

This TCR was recovered from a human donor in good health. Some libraries in this study had Jurkat cell RNA spiked in. The chain employs TRBV4-1 and TRBJ2-3; TRBD1 aligns across 8 bases. The sample was naive CD8+ T cells from blood, with Jurkat cell RNA spiked in. The sample's subset: FACS-sorted CD8+CD4-CCR7+CD45RA+ naive T cells. CDR3: CASSQWRYDRDRRRTDTQYF. The CDR3 coding sequence is TGCGCCAGCAGCCAATGGCGGTACGACCGGGACAGGCGCCGAACAGATACGCAGTATTTT.